A single sample gave rise to the 14 T cell receptor beta chains below, sequenced in a study of shared clonotypes between healthy human individuals. The protocol was immunoSEQ multiplex PCR, while the TCRdb copy is restricted to in-frame clones and leaves out a portion. Among 1,500,000 or so clones listed, 98% were seen once. The sequencing input was naive CD4+ T cells sorted from blood. Subset of the sample: CD45RA+ positively selected. Every receptor here comes from a young man in good health.

The chain is built from TRBV18 and TRBJ2-7; D unresolved. This CDR3 is 13 amino acids long. Trimming stripped 11 bases from V and 2 bases from J, with 16 bases between. The V gene's germline CDR1 is KGHSH and CDR2 LQKENI. The CDR3 here is CASQIEATYEQYF. The CDR3 DNA reads TGTGCCTCGCAGATCGAGGCAACCTACGAGCAGTACTTC.

The V call is TRBV18, the J call TRBJ2-2, with 10 bases lining up with TRBD2. The CDR3 covers 16 residues. Germline V lookup: CDR1 KGHSH, CDR2 LQKENI. The V segment lost 8 bases and the J segment 3 bases; nucleotides outside the gene matches: 9. The CDR3 is CASRKLAGKHTGELFF. DNA for the CDR3: TGTGCCAGCAGGAAACTAGCGGGAAAACACACCGGGGAGCTGTTTTTT.

V and J are TRBV6-6 and TRBJ1-3; D uncertain. The CDR3 spans 16 residues. V shed 4 bases and J shed 0 bases, with 13 bases lying between them. CDR1 and CDR2 (germline): MNHNY, SVGAGI (reference sequence). CDR3 protein: CASSSIAVSSGNTIYF. CDR3 DNA: TGTGCCAGCAGTTCGATCGCAGTGTCCTCTGGAAACACCATATATTTT.

CDR3 region: CASSAQGDTEAFF. The CDR3 nucleotides read TGTGCCAGCAGCGCCCAGGGAGACACTGAAGCTTTCTTT. The chain carries TRBV2 and TRBJ1-1; a possible D gene is TRBD1 (5 bases). V lost 6 bases and J 3 bases, leaving 11 bases between the germline ends. Germline V gene sequence: CDR1 SNHLY, CDR2 FYNNEI. This CDR3 has 13 amino acids.

The chain joins TRBV28 to TRBJ1-2, with a possible D match to TRBD1 (5 bases). Trimming pared 2 bases from V and 8 bases from J, leaving 18 bases between. There are 15 residues in the CDR3. Germline V gene data show CDR1 as MDHEN and CDR2 as SYDVKM. The CDR3, as DNA: TGTGCCAGCAGTTTAACTCAGGCAGGGCCGGGAGGCTACACCTTC. Its translation is CASSLTQAGPGGYTF.

The rearrangement uses TRBV4-1 and TRBJ1-3; 7 nucleotides agree with TRBD1. The J segment lost 2 bases and the V segment lost 5 bases, leaving 9 bases of the junction unmatched. Germline-derived CDR1 and CDR2 are MGHRA and YSYEKL. This CDR3 contains 16 residues. The CDR3 loop reads CASSERDRWAGNTIYF. The CDR3, as DNA: TGCGCCAGCAGCGAAAGGGACAGATGGGCTGGAAACACCATATATTTT.

The gene calls are TRBV30 and TRBJ2-3; D might be TRBD2 (6 bases). The V gene lost 5 bases and the J gene lost 1 base, with 13 bases spanning the gap. Germline lookup yields CDR1 GTSNPN and CDR2 SVGIG (reference sequence). CDR3 size: 14 residues. CDR3 amino acids: CAWELSGRTDTQYF. For the CDR3, the DNA is TGTGCCTGGGAGCTTAGCGGTCGCACAGATACGCAGTATTTT.

The rearrangement joins TRBV15 to TRBJ2-7, with D perhaps matching TRBD1 or TRBD2 (5 bases each). V lost 3 bases, J lost 2 bases, and 17 bases lay in between. CDR1 is LNHNV and CDR2 is YYDKDF in the germline V gene (reference sequence). This CDR3 region has 16 residues. The CDR3 bases are TGTGCCACCAGCAGGGGAGACGGGCTGGGGCCCTACGAGCAGTACTTC. Amino acids: CATSRGDGLGPYEQYF.

The V and J genes are TRBV30 and TRBJ2-3; a possible D gene is TRBD1 (6 bases). CDR1 is GTSNPN, CDR2 SVGIG, per germline (reference sequence). This CDR3 is built from 15 residues. V was trimmed by 2 bases and J by 4 bases, leaving 16 bases between them. The CDR3 nucleotides read TGTGCCTGGAGTTTGAGGGGGATGAGGGCAGATACGCAGTATTTT. Translated: CAWSLRGMRADTQYF.

The chain is built from TRBV6-5 and TRBJ2-3; D not certain. The length of the CDR3 is 15 residues. The V gene's germline CDR1 is MNHEY and CDR2 SVGAGI. Trimming pared 0 bases from V and 1 base from J, leaving 8 bases between. The CDR3 nucleotides are TGTGCCAGCAGTTACTCGGCGGTACGCACAGATACGCAGTATTTT. Amino acids: CASSYSAVRTDTQYF.

The genes are TRBV10-1 and TRBJ2-7; 13 bases map to TRBD2. Germline V lookup: CDR1 WNHNN, CDR2 SYGVQD (reference sequence). This CDR3 spans 18 amino acids. The J segment lost 2 bases and the V segment lost 3 bases, leaving 10 bases of the junction unmatched. CDR3 DNA: TGCGCCAGCAGTGAAAAAGGACTAGCGGGAGTCACAACCTACGAGCAGTACTTC. Protein: CASSEKGLAGVTTYEQYF.

V and J are TRBV28 and TRBJ2-7; 8 nucleotides agree with TRBD2. The length of the CDR3 is 16 residues. Germline V gene sequence: CDR1 MDHEN, CDR2 SYDVKM. The V gene end was trimmed by 6 bases and the J gene end by 1 base; junction bases not matched to a gene: 11. CDR3 residues: CASSSVAASGSYEQYF. For the CDR3, the DNA is TGTGCCAGCAGCTCCGTAGCGGCTAGCGGGTCCTACGAGCAGTACTTC. The entire variable domain, with the rest obtained from reference TRBV28 and TRBJ2-7, is as follows: DVKVTQSSRYLVKRTGEKVFLECVQDMDHENMFWYRQDPGLGLRLIYFSYDVKMKEKGDIPEGYSVSREKKERFSLILESASTNQTSMYLCASSSVAASGSYEQYFGPGTRLTVT.

The chain combines TRBV28 with TRBJ1-1, with D tentatively TRBD1 (6 bases). Germline V gene data show CDR1 as MDHEN and CDR2 as SYDVKM. There are 12 residues in the CDR3. The V end was cut by 2 bases, the J end by 11 bases, with 12 bases between. The CDR3 DNA follows: TGTGCCAGCAGTTTAATAGGGGGACGGGCTTTCTTT. Residues: CASSLIGGRAFF.

The rearrangement links TRBV6-5 to TRBJ1-1, with TRBD1 as a possible D gene (6 bases). This CDR3 spans 14 amino acids. The V gene's germline CDR1 is MNHEY and CDR2 SVGAGI. V was clipped by 7 bases and J by 0 bases, with 12 bases between them. The CDR3 coding sequence is TGTGCCAGCACGCGACAGGACATGAACACTGAAGCTTTCTTT. It specifies CASTRQDMNTEAFF.